These 24 T cell receptor beta chains were all obtained from the same sample, sequenced in a study of Graves' ophthalmopathy and Graves' hyperthyroidism. As the template, RNA transcripts were used to amplify TCR beta CDR3 regions. Investigators did first-round RT-PCR with HTBI primers, then second-round multiplex PCR. MiXCR, applied by TCRdb to the multiplex PCR reads, yields one record per CDR3 protein. The table includes roughly 50,000 distinct CDR3 sequences, 50% detected once. The sample consisted of peripheral blood. Every receptor here comes from an adult man with Graves' ophthalmopathy.

On this clonotype: This may stem from a read error, because a much larger clone lies one nucleotide away. The J gene is TRBJ1-4, the V gene TRBV4-1, with TRBD1 as a possible D gene (5 bases). The CDR3 is 18 residues long. Germline V gene data show CDR1 as MGHRA and CDR2 as YSYEKL. Written as DNA, the CDR3 is TGCGCCAGCAGCCAGAAAGACAGTAAACCCGCAACTGATGAAAAACTGTTTTTT. Protein: CASSQKDSKPATDEKLFF.

The J gene is TRBJ1-1, the V gene TRBV6-1; the D gene is possibly TRBD1 (5 bases). CDR3 length: 15 amino acids. Germline V gene data show CDR1 as MNHNS and CDR2 as SASEGT. V was shortened by 5 bases and J by 5 bases, with 18 bases between the two germline ends. The CDR3 sequence is CASSPQGEGRTEAFF. The CDR3 DNA reads as TGTGCCAGCAGTCCACAAGGGGAGGGAAGGACTGAAGCTTTCTTT.

This clonotype was seen a single time. The genes are TRBV5-4 and TRBJ2-7, with D possibly matching TRBD2 (5 bases). The V gene lost 3 bases and the J gene lost 7 bases, with 23 bases spanning the gap. Germline V gene data show CDR1 as SGHNT and CDR2 as YYREEE (reference sequence). The CDR3 contains 16 residues. The CDR3 DNA reads as TGTGCCAGCAGCTATGCGGCAGGAGGTAGCACCGGGGAGCAGTACTTC. It specifies CASSYAAGGSTGEQYF. The complete variable domain, with remaining parts taken from reference TRBV5-4 and TRBJ2-7, reads ETGVTQSPTHLIKTRGQQVTLRCSSQSGHNTVSWYQQALGQGPQFIFQYYREEENGRGNFPPRFSGLQFPNYSSELNVNALELDDSALYLCASSYAAGGSTGEQYFGPGTRLTVT.

V and J are TRBV20-1 and TRBJ1-3; TRBD1 might be the D (5 bases). V was clipped by 3 bases and J by 2 bases, with 11 bases between them. This CDR3 comprises 14 residues. The germline V gene has CDR1 DFQATT and CDR2 SNEGSKA (reference sequence). CDR3 in amino acids: CSASRRAAGNTIYF. The CDR3 DNA sequence: TGCAGTGCTAGTCGCAGGGCGGCTGGAAACACCATATATTTT.

The chain uses TRBV10-3 and TRBJ1-6; TRBD1 matches 10 bases. The CDR3 has 16 residues. V gave up 2 bases and J gave up 5 bases; unmatched junction bases: 3. Germline V CDR1 and CDR2: ENHRY, SYGVKD. CDR3 sequence: CAISEEGTGDNSPLHF. CDR3 nucleotides: TGTGCCATCAGTGAGGAGGGGACAGGGGATAATTCACCCCTCCACTTT.

V gene TRBV12-3 or TRBV12-4 combines with J gene TRBJ2-7; D is perhaps TRBD1 (5 bases). The CDR3 runs 14 residues. V lost 4 bases, J lost 3 bases, and 13 bases lay in between. The CDR3 spells CASSYSTQGYEQYF. CDR3 nucleotide sequence: TGTGCCAGCAGTTACTCGACCCAGGGCTACGAGCAGTACTTC.

This clonotype was found many times. The CDR3 loop reads CASSPPPTGTRETQYF. CDR3 sequence (DNA): TGTGCCAGCAGCCCACCCCCGACAGGGACGAGAGAGACCCAGTACTTC. The V gene is TRBV14, the J gene TRBJ2-5; 7 bases fit TRBD1. CDR3 size: 16 residues. Trimming cost V 4 bases and J 4 bases; bases outside gene matches: 12. In germline, CDR1 is SGHDN, CDR2 FVKESK.

The chain employs TRBV12-3 or TRBV12-4 and TRBJ1-6, with TRBD1 as a possible D gene (5 bases). V dropped 1 base and J dropped 4 bases, with 11 bases sitting between them. The CDR3 sequence is 16 residues long. The CDR3 reads CASSLDGASYNSPLHF. Written as DNA, the CDR3 is TGTGCCAGCAGTTTAGATGGGGCTTCGTATAATTCACCCCTCCACTTT.

The CDR3 region has the DNA TGTGCCAGCGTAAGAATGCGAGGCAATCAGCCCCAGCATTTT. Its translation: CASVRMRGNQPQHF. This chain joins TRBV2 and TRBJ1-5; D uncertain. The length of the CDR3 is 14 residues. V shed 8 bases and J shed 2 bases, with 13 bases lying between them. From germline, CDR1 is SNHLY and CDR2 FYNNEI.

This clonotype was counted ten times or more. This sequence joins TRBV5-1 and TRBJ2-1; 10 nucleotides match TRBD2. This CDR3 has 15 residues. Germline V gene lookup returns CDR1 SGHRS and CDR2 YFSETQ. With 1 base clipped from V and 6 bases from J, the junction kept 4 bases outside the gene matches. The CDR3, as DNA: TGCGCCAGCAGCTTGAAAGCGGGGGGGAGCAATGAGCAGTTCTTC. It yields the protein CASSLKAGGSNEQFF.

This clonotype was observed at least ten times. V and J are TRBV2 and TRBJ2-3, with 7 bases lining up with TRBD2. J gave up 5 bases and V 0 bases, and 8 bases lay outside the gene matches. The CDR3 totals 16 residues. CDR1 and CDR2 from the germline V gene are SNHLY and FYNNEI. For the CDR3, the DNA is TGTGCCAGCAGTGAAGCGAGCCGGGGGAGGGGAGATACGCAGTATTTT. Its protein is CASSEASRGRGDTQYF.

The chain links TRBV5-1 to TRBJ2-3; 8 bases align to TRBD2. The germline V gene encodes CDR1 SGHRS and CDR2 YFSETQ. This CDR3 is built from 15 residues. The junction had 6 bases not matched to a gene; V was cut back by 5 bases and J by 1 base. The CDR3 region has the DNA TGCGCCAGCAGGGCCTCGACTAGCGGCACAGATACGCAGTATTTT. This codes for CASRASTSGTDTQYF. Based on the CDR3 plus reference TRBV5-1 and TRBJ2-3, the full variable domain is KAGVTQTPRYLIKTRGQQVTLSCSPISGHRSVSWYQQTPGQGLQFLFEYFSETQRNKGNFPGRFSGRQFSNSRSEMNVSTLELGDSALYLCASRASTSGTDTQYFGPGTRLTVL.

This clonotype has just a few counts. The chain employs TRBV2 and TRBJ1-2, with D unclear. With 6 bases removed from V and 4 bases from J, the gap between germline ends came to 12 bases. This CDR3 comprises 13 residues. From germline, CDR1 is SNHLY and CDR2 FYNNEI. Here the CDR3 reads CASSESNSYGYTF. Here the CDR3 DNA reads TGTGCCAGCAGCGAGTCCAATAGCTATGGCTACACCTTC.

On this clonotype: A read error may explain this, as a much larger clone is one base away. No conserved phenylalanine or tryptophan ends this CDR3, so it is likely a read error. The V gene is TRBV18, the J gene TRBJ2-7; 12 positions agree with TRBD2. With 0 bases clipped from V and 5 bases from J, the junction kept 2 bases outside the gene matches. The CDR3 runs to 15 residues. The germline V gene has CDR1 KGHSH and CDR2 LQKENI. The CDR3 protein is CASSPPLAGGDEQYS. The CDR3 nucleotides are TGTGCCAGCTCACCACCTCTAGCGGGAGGGGACGAGCAGTACTCC.

V and J are TRBV28 and TRBJ1-3; no reliable D call. The CDR3 runs to 15 residues. CDR1 MDHEN and CDR2 SYDVKM come from the germline V gene. Deletions cut 6 bases from V and 4 bases from J, with 16 bases between. The CDR3 sequence: CASRVGGFQGNTIYF. DNA for the CDR3: TGTGCCAGCAGGGTCGGAGGGTTCCAGGGAAACACCATATATTTT.

This chain connects TRBV5-1 to TRBJ1-4; D gene ambiguous. Germline loops: CDR1 SGHRS, CDR2 YFSETQ. The ends were cut back, 7 bases at V and 2 bases at J, with 9 bases in the middle. The CDR3 runs 13 residues. CDR3 sequence (DNA): TGCGCCAGCTCTCCGAGTACTAATGAAAAACTGTTTTTT. Translation: CASSPSTNEKLFF.

This clonotype was seen just once. This chain joins TRBV6-2 or TRBV6-3 and TRBJ2-7, with TRBD1 identical over 7 bases. The CDR3 extends over 10 amino acids. CDR1 is MNHEY and CDR2 is SVGEGT in the germline V gene. The junction had 2 bases not matched to a gene; V was cut back by 8 bases and J by 7 bases. In nucleotides, the CDR3 is TGTGCCAGCCCAGGGGGTGAGCAGTACGTC. This sequence encodes CASPGGEQYV.

A word on this clonotype: Since no conserved phenylalanine or tryptophan closes the CDR3, a read error is the likely cause. Because the CDR3's place on the DNA is in doubt, the DNA is left out and the CDR3 is given as listed by TCRdb. The chain uses TRBV12-3 or TRBV12-4 and TRBJ2-1; the D call in the table, TRBD2, was not verified against the DNA. From its first to its last residue, the CDR3 has 8 amino acids. CDR3 amino acids: CASSSLRA.

This clonotype was detected ten times or more. V usage is TRBV6-5 and J usage is TRBJ1-1; TRBD1 is a possible D gene (5 bases). V was trimmed by 6 bases and J by 4 bases, leaving 18 bases between them. The CDR3 totals 15 residues. The germline V gene encodes CDR1 MNHEY and CDR2 SVGAGI. The CDR3 DNA is TGTGCCAGCAGCCAGACAGCGGTCCCAGGCACTGAAGCTTTCTTT. It encodes CASSQTAVPGTEAFF.

This clonotype was detected only once. This rearrangement joins TRBV29-1 to TRBJ2-1; TRBD1 matches 7 bases. After removal of 7 bases from V and 5 bases from J, the junction contained 8 bases not matched to a gene. The CDR3 is 13 residues long. CDR1 SQVTM and CDR2 ANQGSEA come from the germline V gene. CDR3 region: CSATQGDDNEQFF. CDR3 nucleotides: TGCAGCGCCACTCAGGGGGACGACAATGAGCAGTTCTTC.

This clonotype was found many times. V is TRBV27 and J is TRBJ2-3; unclear D gene. This CDR3 is built from 14 residues. Germline lookup yields CDR1 MNHEY and CDR2 SMNVEV (reference sequence). V was clipped by 5 bases and J by 1 base, with 10 bases between them. CDR3 bases: TGTGCCAGCAGTCCCTATCGGGGCACAGATACGCAGTATTTT. This encodes CASSPYRGTDTQYF.

This clonotype was recorded once. The chain carries TRBV30 and TRBJ1-1; D is undetermined. Germline CDR1 reads GTSNPN; CDR2 reads SVGIG (reference sequence). With 2 bases removed from V and 0 bases from J, the gap between germline ends came to 7 bases. This CDR3 is built from 13 residues. The CDR3 protein is CAWSSGMNTEAFF. In DNA, the CDR3 is TGTGCCTGGAGTTCAGGTATGAACACTGAAGCTTTCTTT.

J is TRBJ2-5 and V is TRBV28; TRBD2 matches at 13 bases. The V and J ends lost 7 bases and 3 bases, in that order; junction bases with no gene match: 8. This CDR3 region has 16 residues. The germline gives CDR1 MDHEN, CDR2 SYDVKM. The CDR3: CASTPSGTSGEETQYF. The CDR3 bases are TGTGCCAGCACCCCATCCGGGACTAGCGGGGAAGAGACCCAGTACTTC. Using reference TRBV28 and TRBJ2-5 for the parts outside the CDR3, the full variable domain is DVKVTQSSRYLVKRTGEKVFLECVQDMDHENMFWYRQDPGLGLRLIYFSYDVKMKEKGDIPEGYSVSREKKERFSLILESASTNQTSMYLCASTPSGTSGEETQYFGPGTRLLVL.

With respect to this clonotype: Since the CDR3 does not end with the conserved phenylalanine or tryptophan, this likely comes from a read error. V is TRBV5-6 and J is TRBJ1-6; D perhaps matches TRBD1 (5 bases). CDR1 is SGHDT and CDR2 is YYEEEE in the germline V gene. The CDR3 consists of 18 residues. CDR3 residues: CASSLAWAGSSYNSPLHL. As DNA, the CDR3 is TGTGCCAGCAGCTTGGCCTGGGCAGGGAGCTCCTATAATTCGCCCCTCCACCTT.